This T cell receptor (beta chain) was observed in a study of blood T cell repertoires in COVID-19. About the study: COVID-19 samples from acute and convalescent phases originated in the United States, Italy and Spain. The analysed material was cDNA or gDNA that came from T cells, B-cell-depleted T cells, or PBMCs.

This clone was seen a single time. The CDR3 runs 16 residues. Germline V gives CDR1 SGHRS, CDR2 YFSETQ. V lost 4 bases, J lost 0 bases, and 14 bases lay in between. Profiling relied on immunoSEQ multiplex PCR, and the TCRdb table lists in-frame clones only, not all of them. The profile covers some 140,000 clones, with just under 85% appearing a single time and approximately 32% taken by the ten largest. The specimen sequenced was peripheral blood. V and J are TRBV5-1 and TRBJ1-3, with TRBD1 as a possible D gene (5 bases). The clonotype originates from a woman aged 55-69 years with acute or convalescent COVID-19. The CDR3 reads CASSPLGRASGNTIYF. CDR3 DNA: TGCGCCAGCAGCCCCTTAGGCAGGGCCTCTGGAAACACCATATATTTT.